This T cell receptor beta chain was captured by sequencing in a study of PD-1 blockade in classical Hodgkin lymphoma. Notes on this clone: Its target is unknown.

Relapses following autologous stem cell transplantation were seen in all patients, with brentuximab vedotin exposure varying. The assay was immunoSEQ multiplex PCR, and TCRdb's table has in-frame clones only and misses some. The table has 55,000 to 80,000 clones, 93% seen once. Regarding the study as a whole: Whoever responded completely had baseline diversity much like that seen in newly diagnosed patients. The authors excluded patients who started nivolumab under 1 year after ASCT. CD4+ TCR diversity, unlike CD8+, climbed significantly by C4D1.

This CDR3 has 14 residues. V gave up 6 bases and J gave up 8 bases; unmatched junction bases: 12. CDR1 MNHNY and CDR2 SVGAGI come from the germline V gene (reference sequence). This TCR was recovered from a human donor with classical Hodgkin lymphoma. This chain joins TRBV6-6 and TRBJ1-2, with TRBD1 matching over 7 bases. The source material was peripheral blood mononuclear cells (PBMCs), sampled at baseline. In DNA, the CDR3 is TGTGCCAGCAGGTTGGCAGGGGGAAGTAGCGGCTACACCTTC. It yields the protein CASRLAGGSSGYTF.